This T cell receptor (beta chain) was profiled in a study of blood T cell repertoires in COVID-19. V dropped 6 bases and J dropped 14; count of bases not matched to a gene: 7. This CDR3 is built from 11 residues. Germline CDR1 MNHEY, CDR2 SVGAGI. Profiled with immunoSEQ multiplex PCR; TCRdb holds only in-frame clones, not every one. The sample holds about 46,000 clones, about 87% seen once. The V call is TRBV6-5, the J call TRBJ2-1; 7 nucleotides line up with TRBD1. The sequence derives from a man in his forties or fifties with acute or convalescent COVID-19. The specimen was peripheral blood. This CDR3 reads CASSRQGREFF. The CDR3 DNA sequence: TGTGCCAGCAGCCGACAGGGTCGGGAGTTCTTC.